The present entry profiles one T cell receptor beta chain with its context. Random hexamers were used to reverse transcribe an amount of about 0.45 to 1 ug RNA. The amplification used immunoSEQ multiplex PCR on TCR beta CDR3; it spanned 54 Vbeta and 13 Jbeta. TCRdb re-derived calls from the immunoSEQ multiplex PCR reads in MiXCR, one entry per CDR3 protein. The sample records more than 110,000 distinct CDR3 sequences, roughly 94% being singletons. The sample belongs to a study of CD8 T cells in Susac syndrome. In the study overall: The sequenced Susac syndrome patients comprised roughly 6 with active disease and eight in remission. Patients with Susac syndrome were therapy-naive, treated with corticosteroids, or treated with intravenous immunoglobulin alone when blood was collected.

Diagnostic criteria defined recently for definite or probable disease were met by the Susac syndrome patients. Trimming shortened V by 6 bases and J by 0 bases, and 2 bases separated the two germline ends. The CDR3 loop spans 11 amino acids. This chain uses TRBV12-3 or TRBV12-4 with TRBJ1-1, with unresolved D. This sequence originates from a human donor with Susac syndrome. Sequencing used CD4+ T cells from PBMCs. The CDR3 region is CASRLNTEAFF. The CDR3 nucleotides read TGTGCCAGCAGGCTGAACACTGAAGCTTTCTTT.